This T cell receptor (beta chain) was captured by sequencing in a study of OX40 agonist ivuxolimab in advanced cancers. Regarding this clone: Its antigen is unknown.

The assay was immunoSEQ multiplex PCR, and TCRdb's table has in-frame clones only and misses some. Among about 13,000 clones, approximately 84% were seen once, and the ten largest hold about a third. Blood samples were obtained at baseline, cycle 4 day 1, and cycle 7 day 1. V lost 4 bases to trimming and J lost 7 bases, with 8 bases between them. CDR3 length: 12 residues. Germline lookup yields CDR1 MDHEN and CDR2 SYDVKM. Study observations and caveats: At 0.1 to 3.0 mg/kg, CD4+ and CD8+ blood T cells expanded clonally by week 6. There were, on average, more expanded clones in CD8+ T cells than in CD4+. The expanded peripheral T cells' antigen specificity was not determined.

The material sequenced was CD4+ or CD8+ T cells sorted from blood, taken in a trial of the OX40 agonist ivuxolimab. The chain is built from TRBV28 and TRBJ2-1; unclear D gene. The TCR comes from an adult with an advanced solid tumor such as melanoma, head and neck, liver or kidney cancer. The CDR3 sequence is CASSYRKNEQFF. CDR3 nucleotides: TGTGCCAGCAGTTACCGGAAAAATGAGCAGTTCTTC.